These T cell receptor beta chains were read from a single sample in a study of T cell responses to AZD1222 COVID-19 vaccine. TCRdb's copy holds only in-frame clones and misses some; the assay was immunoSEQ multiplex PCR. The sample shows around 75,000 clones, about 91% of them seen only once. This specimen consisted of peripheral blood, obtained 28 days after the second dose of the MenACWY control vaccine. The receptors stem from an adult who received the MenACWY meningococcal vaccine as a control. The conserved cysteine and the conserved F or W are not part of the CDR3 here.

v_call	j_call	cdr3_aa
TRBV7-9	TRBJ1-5	ASSRDSYPNQPQH
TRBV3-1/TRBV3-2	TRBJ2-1	ASSQTKPGGVDEQF
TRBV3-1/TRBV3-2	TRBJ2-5	ASSQELTGVKTQY
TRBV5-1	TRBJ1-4	ASGSGSGGNEKLF
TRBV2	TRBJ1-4	ASSERGFNAEKLF
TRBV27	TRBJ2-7	ASSPLPRQGFYEQY
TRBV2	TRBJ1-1	ASAGPLNTEAF
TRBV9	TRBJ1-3	ASSRQGAPGNTIY
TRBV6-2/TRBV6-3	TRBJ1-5	ASSYGANQPQH
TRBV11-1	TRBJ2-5	ASSTDTVETQY
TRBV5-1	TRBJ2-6	ASKTGTGRSGANVLT
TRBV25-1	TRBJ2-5	ASSASSGFGTQY
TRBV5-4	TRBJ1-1	ASSLAGALNTEAF
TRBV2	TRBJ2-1	ASSERTPGSSYNEQF
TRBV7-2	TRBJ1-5	ASSLGQGENQPQH
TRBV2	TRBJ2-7	ASTPRAVAGEQY
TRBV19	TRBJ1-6	ASNTGGVDSPLH
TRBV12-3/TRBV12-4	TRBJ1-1	ASSFGPEAF
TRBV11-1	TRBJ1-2	ASSLEGNYGYT
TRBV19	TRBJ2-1	ASSIGGGTAYNEQF
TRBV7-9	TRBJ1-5	ASSLTGGSNQPQH
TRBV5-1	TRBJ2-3	ASSPTDVGDYTQY
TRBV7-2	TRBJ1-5	ASSLVGGQPQPQH
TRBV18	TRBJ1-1	ASSPLQGDTEAF
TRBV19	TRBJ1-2	ASKNGGAEYGYT
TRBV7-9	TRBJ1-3	ASRYDRGRNTIY
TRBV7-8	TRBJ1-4	ASSSPTGDENEKLF
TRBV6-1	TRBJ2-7	ASSEALAGNTLAYEQY
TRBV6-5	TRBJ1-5	ASSPSGQPQH
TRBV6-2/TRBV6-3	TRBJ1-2	ASSFTDRLGYT
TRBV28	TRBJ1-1	ASTWGNTEAF
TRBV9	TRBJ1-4	ASSPLGGDEKLF
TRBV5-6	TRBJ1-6	ASSLEAAYNSPLH
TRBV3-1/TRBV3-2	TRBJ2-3	ASSEALLAGVQY
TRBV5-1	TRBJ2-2	ASSRSGQPTGELF
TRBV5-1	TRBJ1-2	ASSNGGAMDYGYT
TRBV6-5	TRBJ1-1	ASKWTGLNTEAF
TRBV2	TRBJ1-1	ASGTGSGAEAF
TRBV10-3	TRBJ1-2	AISESSGQGFYGYT
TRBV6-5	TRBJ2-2	ASRTGASTGELF
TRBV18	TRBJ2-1	ASSPRATDNEQF
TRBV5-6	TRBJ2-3	ASSSPDTQY
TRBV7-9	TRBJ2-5	ASSPTSGGPQETQY
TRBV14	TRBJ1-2	ASSQDGPLYGYT
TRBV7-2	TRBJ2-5	ASSTRYSTQETQY
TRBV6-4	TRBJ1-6	ASSDLGQGGSPLH
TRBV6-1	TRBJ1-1	ASSEGRGLGEAF
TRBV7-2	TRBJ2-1	ASSPQGLAGVDNEQF
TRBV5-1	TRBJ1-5	ASSLDPGGTQPQH
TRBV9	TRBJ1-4	ASSDQGLEGEKLF
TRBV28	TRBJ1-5	ASSRQGDQPQH
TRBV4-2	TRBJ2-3	ASSQDQRGSSTDTQY
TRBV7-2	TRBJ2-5	ASSLRWGSGGEQETQY
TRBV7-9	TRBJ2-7	ASSPTGKTYEQY